A selection of T cell receptor beta chains follows, all from one sample in a study of blood T cell repertoires in COVID-19. Sequencing was performed with immunoSEQ multiplex PCR; in TCRdb, only in-frame clones are kept and a portion is missing. Counted here are 190,000 or so clones, about 85% occurring once; the ten biggest clones make up 2.9%. The sample comprised peripheral blood. The receptors here all came from a woman in her twenties or thirties with active or convalescent COVID-19. The CDR3 runs from the conserved cysteine through the conserved F or W. A D gene is named only where the DNA matches it firmly. Part of the rows lack a size; the others show once, few, many or a class for expanded clones.

TRBV6-5	-	once	TRBJ1-5	TGTGCCAGCAGGATAACAGGGAGCCAGCCCCAGCATTTT	CASRITGSQPQHF
TRBV3-1/TRBV3-2	-	-	TRBJ1-2	TGTGCCAGCAGCCCCGGCAGGGGTAGTAGCTATGGCTACACCTTC	CASSPGRGSSYGYTF
TRBV15	-	once	TRBJ1-1	TGTGCCACCAGCAGAGAGGGAGTCACTGAAGCTTTCTTT	CATSREGVTEAFF
TRBV11-2	-	once	TRBJ1-2	TGTGCCAGCAGTTACACGACAGGTCCTTCTAACTATGGCTACACCTTC	CASSYTTGPSNYGYTF
TRBV9	-	-	TRBJ2-7	TGTGCCAGCAGCCTCCGTCCCTCCTACGAGCAGTACTTC	CASSLRPSYEQYF
TRBV6-5	TRBD1	-	TRBJ1-2	TGTGCCAGCAGTTACTCGGGGACAGGGGGTAACTATGGCTACACCTTC	CASSYSGTGGNYGYTF
TRBV19	-	-	TRBJ1-4	TGTGCCAGTACGCCGAGCTACAGCACAACTAATGAAAAACTGTTTTTT	CASTPSYSTTNEKLFF
TRBV19	-	-	TRBJ2-1	TGTGCCAGTAGTATGCGGCAGGGGAAAGGGGAGCAGTTCTTC	CASSMRQGKGEQFF
TRBV4-2	TRBD2	-	TRBJ2-7	TGTGCCAGCAGCCAAGATGGGCCAGCGGGGGGATCCGACGAGCAGTACTTC	CASSQDGPAGGSDEQYF
TRBV6-5	-	-	TRBJ1-2	TGTGCCAGCAGTTACTGGGGCGGCCCTAACTATGGCTACACCTTC	CASSYWGGPNYGYTF
TRBV6-5	-	-	TRBJ1-1	TGTGCCAGCAGTTACTCGGGCGGGAAAGACACTGAAGCTTTCTTT	CASSYSGGKDTEAFF
TRBV2	-	-	TRBJ2-3	TGTGCCAGCAGTCTTGACTCGCTAGACGCCACAGATACGCAGTATTTT	CASSLDSLDATDTQYF
TRBV2	TRBD1	-	TRBJ1-1	TGTGCCAGCAGTGGGACAGGGAGAAAAGAAGCTTTCTTT	CASSGTGRKEAFF
TRBV5-8	TRBD1	-	TRBJ2-5	TGTGCCAGCAGCTTGGGGGTACAGGGGGTGCAAGAGACCCAGTACTTC	CASSLGVQGVQETQYF
TRBV9	TRBD1	-	TRBJ1-3	TGTGCCAGCAGCGTAAGGGACAGGGGGCGCTATTCTGGAAACACCATATATTTT	CASSVRDRGRYSGNTIYF
TRBV6-5	TRBD1	-	TRBJ1-4	TGTGCCAGCAGTCGACAGGGGGCTAATGAAAAACTGTTTTTT	CASSRQGANEKLFF
TRBV2	-	-	TRBJ2-6	TGTGCCAGCAGGATGCGGGGCTCTGGGGCCAACGTCCTGACTTTC	CASRMRGSGANVLTF
TRBV18	-	few	TRBJ1-2	TGTGCCAGCTCACCAGGTTCTCACAGTAACTATGGCTACACCTTC	CASSPGSHSNYGYTF
TRBV11-2	-	-	TRBJ1-2	TGTGCCAGCAGCTTAATGGCCAGAGCAGGCTATGGCTACACCTTC	CASSLMARAGYGYTF
TRBV11-3	-	few	TRBJ2-2	TGTGCCAGCAGAGCCCTAGCGACCGGGGAGCTGTTTTTT	CASRALATGELFF
TRBV19	TRBD1	-	TRBJ1-1	TGTGCCACCCGGACAGGGGGGAACACTGAAGCTTTCTTT	CATRTGGNTEAFF
TRBV24-1	-	-	TRBJ2-3	TGTGCCACCAGTGATTCATCTGTCTCTAGCGCAGATACGCAGTATTTT	CATSDSSVSSADTQYF
TRBV18	TRBD1	-	TRBJ2-7	TGTGCCAGCTCACCAGGGACAGGGGTGGGGTACGAGCAGTACTTC	CASSPGTGVGYEQYF
TRBV3-1/TRBV3-2	-	-	TRBJ1-5	TGTGCCAGCAGCCAGGGCAGGGTCCAGCCCCAGCATTTT	CASSQGRVQPQHF
TRBV19	TRBD2	-	TRBJ2-7	TGTGCCAGTAGCTCAAATTTGGGGGGGGGCTACGAGCAGTACTTC	CASSSNLGGGYEQYF
TRBV14	-	-	TRBJ1-1	TGTGCCAGCAGCGTACAGGGGAACACTGAAGCTTTCTTT	CASSVQGNTEAFF
TRBV5-1	-	-	TRBJ2-7	TGCGCCAGCAGCAGGGGCAACGAGCAGTACTTC	CASSRGNEQYF
TRBV9	-	-	TRBJ2-3	TGTGCCAGCAGCGTACAGATTCTGGATACGCAGTATTTT	CASSVQILDTQYF
TRBV24-1	TRBD1	-	TRBJ1-4	TGTGCCACCAGTGACCCGGGACAGGGGAATGAAAAACTGTTTTTT	CATSDPGQGNEKLFF
TRBV6-1	-	-	TRBJ2-7	TGTGCCAGCAGTGGACTTTCGACAGACAGCTCCTACGAGCAGTACTTC	CASSGLSTDSSYEQYF
TRBV11-2	TRBD2	-	TRBJ2-1	TGTGCCAGCAGCCCCCAAAGAGAAGCGGGGGGGTACAATGAGCAGTTCTTC	CASSPQREAGGYNEQFF
TRBV30	-	-	TRBJ2-7	TGTGCCTGGAGTGAGCATTCTTACGAGCAGTACTTC	CAWSEHSYEQYF
TRBV19	TRBD1	-	TRBJ1-3	TGTGCCAGTAGTGACCGGGACAGGGGAAACACCATATATTTT	CASSDRDRGNTIYF
TRBV6-4	-	-	TRBJ2-1	TGTGCCAGCAGTCGACTAGGAGATGAGCAGTTCTTC	CASSRLGDEQFF
TRBV2	TRBD1	-	TRBJ1-1	TGTGCCAGCAGTAGGGACAGGGGGCACACTGAAGCTTTCTTT	CASSRDRGHTEAFF
TRBV10-1	TRBD2	-	TRBJ2-1	TGCGCCAGCAGTCTAGCGGGGCCAACGGGCAATGAGCAGTTCTTC	CASSLAGPTGNEQFF
TRBV2	-	-	TRBJ1-2	TGTGCCAGCACATGGCAGGGTATAAACTATGGCTACACCTTC	CASTWQGINYGYTF
TRBV5-1	-	-	TRBJ1-2	TGCGCCAGCAGCCTGACAGTTAACTATGGCTACACCTTC	CASSLTVNYGYTF
TRBV19	-	-	TRBJ1-6	TGTGCCAGTAGTCCAGGGCAGGGTAATTCACCCCTCCACTTT	CASSPGQGNSPLHF
TRBV6-7	TRBD1	-	TRBJ1-5	TGTGCCAGCAGTTACCCGCTCGTTCGGACAGGGGCCACATGTGGACCCAGCAATCAGCCCCAGCATTTT	CASSYPLVRTGATCGPSNQPQHF
TRBV27	TRBD1	-	TRBJ2-7	TGTGCCAGCAGTTTATCGGGACAGGAATACGAGCAGTACTTC	CASSLSGQEYEQYF
TRBV9	-	-	TRBJ1-1	TGTGCCAGCAGCGAAGGGGAGGGGATCATGGCTTTCTTT	CASSEGEGIMAFF